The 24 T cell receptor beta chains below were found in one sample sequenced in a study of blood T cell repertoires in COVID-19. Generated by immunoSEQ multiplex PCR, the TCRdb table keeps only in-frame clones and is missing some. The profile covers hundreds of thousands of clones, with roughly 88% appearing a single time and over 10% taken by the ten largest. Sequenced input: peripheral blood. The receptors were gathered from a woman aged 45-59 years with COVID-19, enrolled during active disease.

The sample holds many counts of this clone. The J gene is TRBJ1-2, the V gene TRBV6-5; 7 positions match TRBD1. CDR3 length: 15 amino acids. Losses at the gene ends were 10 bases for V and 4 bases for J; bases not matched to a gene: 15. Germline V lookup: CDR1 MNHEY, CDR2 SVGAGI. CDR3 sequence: CATNRDSEISYGYTF. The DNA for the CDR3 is TGTGCCACCAACCGGGACAGCGAAATTTCCTATGGCTACACCTTC.

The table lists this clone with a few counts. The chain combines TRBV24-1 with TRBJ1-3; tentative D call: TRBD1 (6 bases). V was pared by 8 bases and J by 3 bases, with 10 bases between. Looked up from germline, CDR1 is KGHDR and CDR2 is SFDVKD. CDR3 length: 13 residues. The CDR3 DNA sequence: TGTGCCACCATGGGGGCTTATGGAAACACCATATATTTT. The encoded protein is CATMGAYGNTIYF.

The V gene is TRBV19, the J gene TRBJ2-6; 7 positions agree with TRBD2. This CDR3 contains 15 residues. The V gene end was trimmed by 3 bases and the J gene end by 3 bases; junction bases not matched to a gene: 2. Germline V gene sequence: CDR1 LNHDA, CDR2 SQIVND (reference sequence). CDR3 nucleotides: TGTGCCAGTAGTATGACGGGGGGTGGGGCCAACGTCCTGACTTTC. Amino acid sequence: CASSMTGGGANVLTF.

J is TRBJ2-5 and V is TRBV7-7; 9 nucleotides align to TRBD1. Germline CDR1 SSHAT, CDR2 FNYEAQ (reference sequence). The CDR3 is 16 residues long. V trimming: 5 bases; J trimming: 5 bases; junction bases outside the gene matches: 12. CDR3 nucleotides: TGTGCCAGCAGCGCCCGACAGGGGGTGGGCCAGGAGACCCAGTACTTC. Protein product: CASSARQGVGQETQYF.

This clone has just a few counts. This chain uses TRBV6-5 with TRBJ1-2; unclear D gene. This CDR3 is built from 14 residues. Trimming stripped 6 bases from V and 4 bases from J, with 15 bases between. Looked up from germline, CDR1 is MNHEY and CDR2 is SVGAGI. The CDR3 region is CASSTREIGYGYTF. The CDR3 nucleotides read TGTGCCAGCAGCACGAGGGAAATCGGCTATGGCTACACCTTC.

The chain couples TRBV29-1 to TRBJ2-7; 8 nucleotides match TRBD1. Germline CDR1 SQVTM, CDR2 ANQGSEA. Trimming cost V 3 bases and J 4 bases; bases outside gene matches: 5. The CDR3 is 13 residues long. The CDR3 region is CSVEQGAGYEQYF. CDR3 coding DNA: TGCAGCGTTGAGCAGGGGGCAGGGTACGAGCAGTACTTC.

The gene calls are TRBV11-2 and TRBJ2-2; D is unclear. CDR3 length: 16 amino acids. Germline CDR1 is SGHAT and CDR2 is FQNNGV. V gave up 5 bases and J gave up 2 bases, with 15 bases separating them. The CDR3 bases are TGTGCCAGCAGCCGTTACCAGACTTTAAACACCGGGGAGCTGTTTTTT. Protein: CASSRYQTLNTGELFF.

The CDR3 here is CASSTRTGLYEQYF. The CDR3 nucleotides read TGTGCCAGCAGCACGCGGACAGGACTGTACGAGCAGTACTTC. The J gene is TRBJ2-7, the V gene TRBV7-9, with 7 nucleotides matching TRBD1. Germline V lookup: CDR1 SEHNR, CDR2 FQNEAQ (reference sequence). The V segment lost 5 bases and the J segment 4 bases; nucleotides outside the gene matches: 8. This CDR3 spans 14 amino acids.

The CDR3 DNA reads TGTGCCAGCAGCTTAATCCAGGGCGTATTGAATGAGCAGTTCTTC. Residues: CASSLIQGVLNEQFF. This sequence joins TRBV11-2 and TRBJ2-1, with D maybe TRBD1 (5 bases). V was trimmed by 2 bases and J by 7 bases, leaving 15 bases between them. Germline CDR1 is SGHAT and CDR2 is FQNNGV. The CDR3 is 15 amino acids.

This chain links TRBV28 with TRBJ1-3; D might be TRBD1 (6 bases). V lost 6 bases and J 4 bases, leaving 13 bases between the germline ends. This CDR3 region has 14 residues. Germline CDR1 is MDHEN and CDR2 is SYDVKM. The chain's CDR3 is CASSTGFGGNTIYF. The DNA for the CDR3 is TGTGCCAGCAGCACAGGGTTCGGGGGAAACACCATATATTTT.

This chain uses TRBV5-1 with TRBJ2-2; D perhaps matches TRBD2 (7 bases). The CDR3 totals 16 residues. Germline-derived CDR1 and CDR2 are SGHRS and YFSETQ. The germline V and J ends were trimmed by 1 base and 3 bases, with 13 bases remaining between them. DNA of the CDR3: TGCGCCAGCAGCTTGTGGGGGGGCCTGGACACCGGGGAGCTGTTTTTT. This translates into CASSLWGGLDTGELFF.

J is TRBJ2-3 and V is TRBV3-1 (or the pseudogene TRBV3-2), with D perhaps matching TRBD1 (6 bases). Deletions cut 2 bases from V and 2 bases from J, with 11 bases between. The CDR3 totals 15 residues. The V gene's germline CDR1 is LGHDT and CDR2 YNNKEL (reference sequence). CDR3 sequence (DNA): TGTGCCAGCAGCCAACTGGGGGCCTACACAGATACGCAGTATTTT. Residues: CASSQLGAYTDTQYF.

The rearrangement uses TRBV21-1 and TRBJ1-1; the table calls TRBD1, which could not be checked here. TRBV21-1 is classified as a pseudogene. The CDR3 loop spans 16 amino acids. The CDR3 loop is CASSKEYKGVGTEAFF. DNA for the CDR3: TGTGCCAGCAGCAAAGAATATAAAGGGGTGGGGACTGAAGCTTTCTTT.

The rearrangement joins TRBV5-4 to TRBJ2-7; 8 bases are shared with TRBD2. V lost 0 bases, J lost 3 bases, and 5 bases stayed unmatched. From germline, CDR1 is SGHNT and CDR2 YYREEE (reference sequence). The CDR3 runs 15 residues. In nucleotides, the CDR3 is TGTGCCAGCAGCTTGGCGGGGGGGGCGATCTACGAGCAGTACTTC. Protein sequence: CASSLAGGAIYEQYF.

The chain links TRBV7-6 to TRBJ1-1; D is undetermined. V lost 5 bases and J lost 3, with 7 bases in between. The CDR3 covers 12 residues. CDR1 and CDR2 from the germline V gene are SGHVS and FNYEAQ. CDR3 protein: CASSPPYTEAFF. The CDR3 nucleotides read TGTGCCAGCAGCCCCCCGTACACTGAAGCTTTCTTT.

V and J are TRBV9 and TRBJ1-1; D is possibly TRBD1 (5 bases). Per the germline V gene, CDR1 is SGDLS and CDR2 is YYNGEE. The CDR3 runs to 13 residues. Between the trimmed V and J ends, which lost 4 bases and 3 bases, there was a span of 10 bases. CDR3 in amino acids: CASSFGGDTEAFF. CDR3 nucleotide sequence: TGTGCCAGCAGCTTTGGGGGGGACACTGAAGCTTTCTTT. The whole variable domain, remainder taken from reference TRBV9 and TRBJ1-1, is DSGVTQTPKHLITATGQRVTLRCSPRSGDLSVYWYQQSLDQGLQFLIQYYNGEERAKGNILERFSAQQFPDLHSELNLSSLELGDSALYFCASSFGGDTEAFFGQGTRLTVV.

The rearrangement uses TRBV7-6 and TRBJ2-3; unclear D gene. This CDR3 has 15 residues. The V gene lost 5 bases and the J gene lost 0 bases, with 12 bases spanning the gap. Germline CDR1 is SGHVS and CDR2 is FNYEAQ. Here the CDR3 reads CASSLVRSSTDTQYF. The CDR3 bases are TGTGCCAGCAGCCTAGTACGGTCGAGCACAGATACGCAGTATTTT.

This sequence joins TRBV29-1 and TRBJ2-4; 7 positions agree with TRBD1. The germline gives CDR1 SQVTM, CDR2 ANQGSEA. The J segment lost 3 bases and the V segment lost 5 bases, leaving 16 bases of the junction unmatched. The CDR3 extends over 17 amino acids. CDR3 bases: TGCAGCGTTTTGGCCCCCGGGACAGACTACCTCAAAAACATTCAGTACTTC. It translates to CSVLAPGTDYLKNIQYF.

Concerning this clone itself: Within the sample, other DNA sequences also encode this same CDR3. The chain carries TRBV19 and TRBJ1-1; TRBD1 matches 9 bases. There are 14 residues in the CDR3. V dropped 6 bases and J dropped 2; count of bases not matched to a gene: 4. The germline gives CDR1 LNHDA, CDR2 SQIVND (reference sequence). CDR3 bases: TGTGCCAGTAGGCTGACAGGGGGAAACACTGAAGCTTTCTTT. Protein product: CASRLTGGNTEAFF.

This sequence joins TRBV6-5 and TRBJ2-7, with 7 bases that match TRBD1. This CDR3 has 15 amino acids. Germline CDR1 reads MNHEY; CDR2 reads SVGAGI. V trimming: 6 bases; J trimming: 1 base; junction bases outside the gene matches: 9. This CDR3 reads CASSYDRDHSYEQYF. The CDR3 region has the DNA TGTGCCAGCAGCTACGACAGGGATCATTCCTACGAGCAGTACTTC.

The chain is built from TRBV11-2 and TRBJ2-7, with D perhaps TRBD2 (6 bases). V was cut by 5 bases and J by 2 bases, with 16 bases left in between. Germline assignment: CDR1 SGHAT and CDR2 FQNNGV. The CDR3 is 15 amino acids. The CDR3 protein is CASSVSRAGTYEQYF. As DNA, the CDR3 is TGTGCCAGCAGCGTAAGTCGTGCGGGAACCTACGAGCAGTACTTC.

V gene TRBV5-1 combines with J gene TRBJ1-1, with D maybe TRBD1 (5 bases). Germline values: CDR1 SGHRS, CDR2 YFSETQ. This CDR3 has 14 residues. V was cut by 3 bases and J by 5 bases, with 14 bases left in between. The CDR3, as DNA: TGCGCCAGCAGCTGGGAGGGGATAGGAACTGAAGCTTTCTTT. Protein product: CASSWEGIGTEAFF. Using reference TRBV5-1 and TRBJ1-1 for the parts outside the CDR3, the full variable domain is KAGVTQTPRYLIKTRGQQVTLSCSPISGHRSVSWYQQTPGQGLQFLFEYFSETQRNKGNFPGRFSGRQFSNSRSEMNVSTLELGDSALYLCASSWEGIGTEAFFGQGTRLTVV.

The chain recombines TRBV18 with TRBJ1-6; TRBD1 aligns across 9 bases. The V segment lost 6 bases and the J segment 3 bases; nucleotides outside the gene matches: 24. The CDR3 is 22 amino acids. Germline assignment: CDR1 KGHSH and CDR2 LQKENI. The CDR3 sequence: CASSQYFYPGTGPVRYNSPLHF. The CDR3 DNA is TGTGCCAGCTCCCAATATTTTTATCCCGGGACAGGGCCAGTCCGCTATAATTCACCCCTCCACTTT.

Here the CDR3 reads CASPLGQGRMALTDTEAFF. CDR3 bases: TGCGCCAGCCCTCTAGGACAGGGCAGGATGGCCCTGACTGACACTGAAGCTTTCTTT. J is TRBJ1-1 and V is TRBV10-1, with 8 bases fitting TRBD1. V lost 8 bases and J lost 3; bases outside the gene matches: 23. This CDR3 comprises 19 residues. Germline CDR1 reads WNHNN; CDR2 reads SYGVQD (reference sequence).